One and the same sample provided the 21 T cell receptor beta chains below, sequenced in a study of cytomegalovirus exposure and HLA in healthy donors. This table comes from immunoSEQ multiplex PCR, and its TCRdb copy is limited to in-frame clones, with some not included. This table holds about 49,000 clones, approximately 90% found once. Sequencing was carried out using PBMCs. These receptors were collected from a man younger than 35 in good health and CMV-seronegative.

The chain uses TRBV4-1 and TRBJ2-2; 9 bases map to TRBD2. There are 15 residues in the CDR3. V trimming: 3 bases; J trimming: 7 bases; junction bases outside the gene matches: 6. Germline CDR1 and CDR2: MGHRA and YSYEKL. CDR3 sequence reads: CASSQTSGPGGELFF. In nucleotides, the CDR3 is TGCGCCAGCAGCCAGACTAGCGGCCCCGGCGGGGAGCTGTTTTTT.

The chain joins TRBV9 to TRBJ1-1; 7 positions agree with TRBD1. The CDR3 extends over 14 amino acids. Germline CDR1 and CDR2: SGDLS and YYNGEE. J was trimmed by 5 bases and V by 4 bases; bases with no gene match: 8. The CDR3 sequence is CASSSQGRGTEAFF. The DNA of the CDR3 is TGTGCCAGCAGCTCACAGGGGCGCGGGACTGAAGCTTTCTTT.

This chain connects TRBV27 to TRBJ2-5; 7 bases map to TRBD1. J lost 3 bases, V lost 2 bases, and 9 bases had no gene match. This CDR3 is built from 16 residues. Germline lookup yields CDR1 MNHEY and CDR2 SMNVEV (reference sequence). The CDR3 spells CASSLLAGGRKETQYF. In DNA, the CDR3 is TGTGCCAGCAGTTTACTGGCAGGGGGAAGAAAAGAGACCCAGTACTTC.

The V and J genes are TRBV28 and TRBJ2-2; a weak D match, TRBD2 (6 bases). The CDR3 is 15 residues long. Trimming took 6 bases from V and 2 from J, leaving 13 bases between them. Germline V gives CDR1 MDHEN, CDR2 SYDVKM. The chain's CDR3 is CASSQAGTNTGELFF. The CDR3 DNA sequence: TGTGCCAGCAGCCAGGCGGGAACCAACACCGGGGAGCTGTTTTTT.

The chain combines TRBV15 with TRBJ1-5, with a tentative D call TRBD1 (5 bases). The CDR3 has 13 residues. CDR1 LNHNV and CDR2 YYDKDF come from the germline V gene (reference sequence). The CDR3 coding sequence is TGTGCTACGGCGCGGGGGGGCAATCAGCCCCAGCATTTT. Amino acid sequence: CATARGGNQPQHF.

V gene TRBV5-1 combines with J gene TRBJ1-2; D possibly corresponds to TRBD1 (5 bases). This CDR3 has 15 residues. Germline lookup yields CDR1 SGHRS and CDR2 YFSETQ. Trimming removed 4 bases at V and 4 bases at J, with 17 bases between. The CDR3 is CASSPTIGGGYGYTF. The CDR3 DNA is TGCGCCAGCAGCCCGACCATTGGCGGGGGCTATGGCTACACCTTC.

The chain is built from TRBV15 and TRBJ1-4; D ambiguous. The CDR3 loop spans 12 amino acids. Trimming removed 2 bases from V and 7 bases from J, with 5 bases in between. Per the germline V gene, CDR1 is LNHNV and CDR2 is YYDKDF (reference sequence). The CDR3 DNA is TGTGCCACCAGCAGATCGGGTGAAAAACTGTTTTTT. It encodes CATSRSGEKLFF. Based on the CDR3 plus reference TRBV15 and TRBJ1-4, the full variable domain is DAMVIQNPRYQVTQFGKPVTLSCSQTLNHNVMYWYQQKSSQAPKLLFHYYDKDFNNEADTPDNFQSRRPNTSFCFLDIRSPGLGDTAMYLCATSRSGEKLFFGSGTQLSVL.

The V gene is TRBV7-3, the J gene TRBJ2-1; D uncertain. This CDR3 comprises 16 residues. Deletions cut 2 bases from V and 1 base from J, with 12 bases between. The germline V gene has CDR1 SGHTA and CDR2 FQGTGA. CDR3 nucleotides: TGTGCCAGCAGCTTACTATTTAGTCTGTCCTACAATGAGCAGTTCTTC. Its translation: CASSLLFSLSYNEQFF.

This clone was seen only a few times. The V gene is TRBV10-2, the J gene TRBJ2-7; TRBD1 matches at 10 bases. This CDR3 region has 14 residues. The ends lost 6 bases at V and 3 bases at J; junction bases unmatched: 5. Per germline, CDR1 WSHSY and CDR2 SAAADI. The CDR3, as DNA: TGCGCCAGCAGGCCCGGGACAGGGGTCTACGAGCAGTACTTC. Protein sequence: CASRPGTGVYEQYF.

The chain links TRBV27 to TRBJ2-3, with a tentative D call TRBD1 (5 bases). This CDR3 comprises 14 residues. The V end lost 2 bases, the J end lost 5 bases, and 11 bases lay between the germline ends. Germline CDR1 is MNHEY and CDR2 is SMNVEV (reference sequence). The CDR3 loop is CASSLQGVVDTQYF. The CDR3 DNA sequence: TGTGCCAGCAGTTTACAAGGGGTGGTAGATACGCAGTATTTT.

The CDR3 DNA follows: TGTGCCACCAGCAGAGGGGCAGGGGAAGAGACCCAGTACTTC. Translation gives CATSRGAGEETQYF. The V gene is TRBV15, the J gene TRBJ2-5; D possibly corresponds to TRBD1 (6 bases). The CDR3 has 14 residues. The germline V gene encodes CDR1 LNHNV and CDR2 YYDKDF (reference sequence). With 1 base removed from V and 3 bases from J, the gap between germline ends came to 9 bases. The entire variable domain, with the rest obtained from reference TRBV15 and TRBJ2-5, is as follows: DAMVIQNPRYQVTQFGKPVTLSCSQTLNHNVMYWYQQKSSQAPKLLFHYYDKDFNNEADTPDNFQSRRPNTSFCFLDIRSPGLGDTAMYLCATSRGAGEETQYFGPGTRLLVL.

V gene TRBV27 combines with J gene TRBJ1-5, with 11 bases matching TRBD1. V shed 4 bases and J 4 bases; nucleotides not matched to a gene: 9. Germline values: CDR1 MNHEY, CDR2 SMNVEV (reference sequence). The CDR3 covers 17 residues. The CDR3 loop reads CASSSPRTGGGNQPQHF. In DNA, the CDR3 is TGTGCCAGCAGTTCGCCCCGGACAGGGGGCGGGAATCAGCCCCAGCATTTT.

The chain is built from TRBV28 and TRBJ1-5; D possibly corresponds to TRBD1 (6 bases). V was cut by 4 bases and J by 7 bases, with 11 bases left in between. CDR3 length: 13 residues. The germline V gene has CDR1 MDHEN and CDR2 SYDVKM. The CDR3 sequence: CASSYAQGQPQHF. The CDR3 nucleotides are TGTGCCAGCAGTTACGCCCAGGGGCAGCCCCAGCATTTT.

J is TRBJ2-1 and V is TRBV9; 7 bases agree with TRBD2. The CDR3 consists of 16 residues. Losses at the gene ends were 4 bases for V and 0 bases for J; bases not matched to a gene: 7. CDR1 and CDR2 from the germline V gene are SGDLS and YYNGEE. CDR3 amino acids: CASSTSGGSSYNEQFF. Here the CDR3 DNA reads TGTGCCAGCAGCACCTCGGGCGGGAGCTCCTACAATGAGCAGTTCTTC.

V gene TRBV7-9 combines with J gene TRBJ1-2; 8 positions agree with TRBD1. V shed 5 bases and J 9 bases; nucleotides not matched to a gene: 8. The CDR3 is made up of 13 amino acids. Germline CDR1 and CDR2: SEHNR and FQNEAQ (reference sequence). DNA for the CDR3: TGTGCCAGCAGCCCTCCCGGACAGGGAAGCTACACCTTC. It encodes CASSPPGQGSYTF.

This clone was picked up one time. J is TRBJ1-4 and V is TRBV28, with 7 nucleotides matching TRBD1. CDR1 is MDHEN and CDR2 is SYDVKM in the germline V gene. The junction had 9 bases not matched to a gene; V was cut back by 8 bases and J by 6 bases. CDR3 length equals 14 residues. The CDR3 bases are TGTGCCAGCGTATCCGGGACAGCTTATGAAAAACTGTTTTTT. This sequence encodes CASVSGTAYEKLFF. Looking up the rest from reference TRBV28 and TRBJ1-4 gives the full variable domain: DVKVTQSSRYLVKRTGEKVFLECVQDMDHENMFWYRQDPGLGLRLIYFSYDVKMKEKGDIPEGYSVSREKKERFSLILESASTNQTSMYLCASVSGTAYEKLFFGSGTQLSVL.

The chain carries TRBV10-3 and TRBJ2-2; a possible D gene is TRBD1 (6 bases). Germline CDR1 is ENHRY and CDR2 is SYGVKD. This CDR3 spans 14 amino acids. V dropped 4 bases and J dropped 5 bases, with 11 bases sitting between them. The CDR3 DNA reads TGTGCCATCAGTGCCATCAGGGGAACCGGGGAGCTGTTTTTT. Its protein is CAISAIRGTGELFF.

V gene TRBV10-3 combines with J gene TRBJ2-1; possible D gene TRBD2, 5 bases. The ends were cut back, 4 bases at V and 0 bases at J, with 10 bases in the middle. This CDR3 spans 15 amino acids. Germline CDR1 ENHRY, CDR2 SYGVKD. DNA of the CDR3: TGTGCCATCAGTGCACACCGGGACTCCTACAATGAGCAGTTCTTC. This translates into CAISAHRDSYNEQFF.

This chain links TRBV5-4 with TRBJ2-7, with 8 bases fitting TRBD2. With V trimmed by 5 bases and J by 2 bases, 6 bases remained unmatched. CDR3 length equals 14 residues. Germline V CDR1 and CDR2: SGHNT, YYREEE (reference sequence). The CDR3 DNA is TGTGCCAGCAGGGAGAGCGGGGGCCCCTACGAGCAGTACTTC. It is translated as CASRESGGPYEQYF.

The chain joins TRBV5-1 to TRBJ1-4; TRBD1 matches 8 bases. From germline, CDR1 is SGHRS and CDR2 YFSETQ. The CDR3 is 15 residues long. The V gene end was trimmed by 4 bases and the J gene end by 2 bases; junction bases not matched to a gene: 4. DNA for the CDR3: TGCGCCAGCAGCCAAACAGGGGGTACTAATGAAAAACTGTTTTTT. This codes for CASSQTGGTNEKLFF.

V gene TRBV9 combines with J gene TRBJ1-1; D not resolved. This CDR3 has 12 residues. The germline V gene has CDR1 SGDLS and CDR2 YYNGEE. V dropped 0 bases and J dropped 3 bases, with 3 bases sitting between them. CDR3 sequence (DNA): TGTGCCAGCAGCGTAGGCGACACTGAAGCTTTCTTT. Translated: CASSVGDTEAFF.